The clone carrying this T cell receptor (beta chain) was recorded only once. Its antigen is still unknown. This may arise from a read error, as a much more abundant clone is one base away. The entry originates in a study of blood T cells in healthy people across ages. Regarding the study as a whole: When set beside aged donors, long-lived donors presented more naive CD4+ cells and higher diversity. PBMCs that were unsorted prevented a conclusive naive versus antigen-experienced comparison.

The V and J ends lost 6 bases and 8 bases respectively, with 14 bases between them. The CDR3 extends over 12 amino acids. The germline V gene has CDR1 SGHRS and CDR2 YFSETQ. PCR was performed a second time for about 6 to 12 cycles using a sample-barcoded 5' primer and a J-beta primer mix. MiXCR, applied by TCRdb to the 5' RACE reads, yields one record per CDR3 protein. The sample has fewer than 2,000,000 distinct CDR3 sequences, 39% seen once. This TCR was sampled from a human donor in good health. The sequenced sample was blood. V and J are TRBV5-1 and TRBJ1-2; the D is unclear. The CDR3 DNA follows: TGCGCCAGCAAAACTAGGTTGGGCGGCTACACCTTC. It is translated as CASKTRLGGYTF.